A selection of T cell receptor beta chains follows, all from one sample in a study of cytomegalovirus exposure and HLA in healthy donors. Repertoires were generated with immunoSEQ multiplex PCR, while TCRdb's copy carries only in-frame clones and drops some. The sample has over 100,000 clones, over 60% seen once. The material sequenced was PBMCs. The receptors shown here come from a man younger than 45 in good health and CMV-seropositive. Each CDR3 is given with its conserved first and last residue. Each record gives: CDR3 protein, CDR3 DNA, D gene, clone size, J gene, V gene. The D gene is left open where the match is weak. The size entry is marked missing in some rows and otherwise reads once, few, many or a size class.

CASSELDSLDTEAFF,TGCGCCAGCAGTGAGTTGGACAGTTTGGACACTGAAGCTTTCTTT,.,.,TRBJ1-1,TRBV10-2
CASSRQANTEAFF,TGTGCCAGCAGCAGACAGGCGAACACTGAAGCTTTCTTT,.,few,TRBJ1-1,TRBV7-9
CASSLEYRVGNYGYTF,TGTGCCAGCAGCTTAGAATACAGGGTGGGGAACTATGGCTACACCTTC,.,.,TRBJ1-2,TRBV7-2
CASILRGGAGETQYF,TGTGCCAGCATCCTACGGGGGGGCGCGGGGGAGACCCAGTACTTC,TRBD2,once,TRBJ2-5,TRBV7-2
CASSPETGAGEKLFF,TGTGCCAGCAGCCCCGAGACAGGGGCTGGCGAAAAACTGTTTTTT,TRBD1,.,TRBJ1-4,TRBV7-7
CAWTRGNTEAFF,TGTGCCTGGACCAGGGGGAACACTGAAGCTTTCTTT,.,.,TRBJ1-1,TRBV30
CASSYPTGVGAAFF,TGTGCCAGCAGTTATCCAACAGGGGTCGGGGCAGCTTTCTTT,TRBD1,.,TRBJ1-1,TRBV6-6
CASRPERAGAYGYTF,TGTGCCAGCAGACCAGAGAGGGCAGGGGCCTATGGCTACACCTTC,.,few,TRBJ1-2,TRBV7-3
CASSLGTITSNTGELFF,TGTGCCAGCAGTTTAGGCACCATCACGTCGAACACCGGGGAGCTGTTTTTT,.,.,TRBJ2-2,TRBV28
CASNTTGGRSNTEAFF,TGTGCCAGCAATACGACAGGGGGGAGATCGAACACTGAAGCTTTCTTT,TRBD1,.,TRBJ1-1,TRBV6-4
CASSKESQGVTEAFF,TGTGCCAGCAGCAAGGAATCACAGGGGGTGACTGAAGCTTTCTTT,TRBD1,few,TRBJ1-1,TRBV4-2
CASTTRDRLYEQYF,TGTGCCAGCACCACTAGGGACAGGTTATACGAGCAGTACTTC,TRBD1,.,TRBJ2-7,TRBV28
CASSGQSSGNTIYF,TGTGCCAGCAGTGGACAGAGCTCTGGAAACACCATATATTTT,.,.,TRBJ1-3,TRBV6-5
CASSLVEGNTEAFF,TGCGCCAGCAGCTTGGTGGAGGGGAACACTGAAGCTTTCTTT,.,.,TRBJ1-1,TRBV5-1
CSVEGGQGTYEQYF,TGCAGCGTTGAGGGGGGACAGGGGACCTACGAGCAGTACTTC,TRBD1,few,TRBJ2-7,TRBV29-1
CASSYATGDEQYF,TGTGCCAGCAGTTACGCGACAGGGGACGAGCAGTACTTC,TRBD1,.,TRBJ2-7,TRBV6-5
CASSPQPGDGYTF,TGTGCCAGCAGCCCACAGCCAGGGGATGGCTACACCTTC,.,.,TRBJ1-2,TRBV7-9
CASSSDRGSGTEAFF,TGTGCCAGCAGCTCGGACAGGGGTTCGGGCACTGAAGCTTTCTTT,TRBD1,once,TRBJ1-1,TRBV7-9
CASSVRHTDTQYF,TGCGCCAGCAGTGTTAGACACACAGATACGCAGTATTTT,.,.,TRBJ2-3,TRBV10-2
CASSEGPGSPLHF,TGTGCCAGCAGTGAAGGTCCGGGTTCACCCCTCCACTTT,.,.,TRBJ1-6,TRBV6-1
CATTGAWVNTEAFF,TGTGCCACCACAGGGGCTTGGGTGAACACTGAAGCTTTCTTT,TRBD1,.,TRBJ1-1,TRBV2
CALAGARTGELFF,TGTGCCCTAGCGGGGGCAAGAACCGGGGAGCTGTTTTTT,TRBD2,.,TRBJ2-2,TRBV12-5
CASKAGREKLFF,TGTGCCAGCAAGGCAGGGCGCGAAAAACTGTTTTTT,.,few,TRBJ1-4,TRBV28
CASSLAGDYEQYF,TGTGCCAGCAGCTTGGCGGGGGACTACGAGCAGTACTTC,TRBD2,.,TRBJ2-7,TRBV11-2
CSASGYYGYPF,TGCAGTGCTAGTGGATACTATGGCTACCCCTTC,.,.,TRBJ1-2,TRBV20-1
CASSQVPPGGNEQFF,TGCGCCAGCAGCCAAGTTCCCCCGGGAGGCAATGAGCAGTTCTTC,TRBD2,.,TRBJ2-1,TRBV4-1
CASSDRGGYTF,TGTGCCAGCAGCGACAGGGGTGGCTACACCTTC,TRBD1,.,TRBJ1-2,TRBV2
CASSQNQPQHF,TGTGCCAGCAGCCAAAATCAGCCCCAGCATTTT,.,.,TRBJ1-5,TRBV28
CASSEGAGMTDTQYF,TGTGCCAGCAGTGAAGGCGCGGGGATGACAGATACGCAGTATTTT,.,.,TRBJ2-3,TRBV6-1
CASSPGQGSGELFF,TGTGCCAGCAGTCCTGGACAGGGATCCGGGGAGCTGTTTTTT,TRBD1,once,TRBJ2-2,TRBV2
CASSPIQRQAYSNQPQHF,TGTGCCAGCTCACCGATACAGCGACAGGCCTATAGCAATCAGCCCCAGCATTTT,.,few,TRBJ1-5,TRBV18
CASSSQGPATYGYTF,TGCGCCAGCAGCTCACAGGGGCCGGCAACTTATGGCTACACCTTC,TRBD1,.,TRBJ1-2,TRBV5-1
CASEQVAYEQYF,TGTGCCAGCGAGCAGGTGGCCTACGAGCAGTACTTC,.,few,TRBJ2-7,TRBV2
CASSLGQGHEKLFF,TGTGCCAGCAGCTTAGGACAGGGTCATGAAAAACTGTTTTTT,TRBD1,.,TRBJ1-4,TRBV5-5
CASSSLTGEKRDEQFF,TGTGCCAGCAGTTCGCTCACAGGGGAAAAAAGGGATGAGCAGTTCTTC,TRBD1,.,TRBJ2-1,TRBV7-9